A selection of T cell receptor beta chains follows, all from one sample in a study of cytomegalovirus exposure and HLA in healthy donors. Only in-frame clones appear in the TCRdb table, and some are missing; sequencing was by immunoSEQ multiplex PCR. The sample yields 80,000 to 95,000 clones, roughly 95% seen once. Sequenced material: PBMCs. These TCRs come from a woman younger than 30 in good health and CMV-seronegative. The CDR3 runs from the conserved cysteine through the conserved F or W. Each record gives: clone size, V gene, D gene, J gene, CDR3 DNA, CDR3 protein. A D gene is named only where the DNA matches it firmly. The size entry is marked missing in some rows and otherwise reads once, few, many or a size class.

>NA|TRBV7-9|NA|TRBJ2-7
TGTGCCAGCAGCTTATGGCGGCAGGGACTTCCTACCTACGAGCAGTACTTC
CASSLWRQGLPTYEQYF
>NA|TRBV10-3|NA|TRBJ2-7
TGTGCCATCAGTGTGGATCGGGGTAAAGAGTCCTACGAGCAGTACTTC
CAISVDRGKESYEQYF
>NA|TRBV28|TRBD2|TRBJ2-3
TGTGCCAGCAGTCCATTAGCGGGAGAGCTCACAGATACGCAGTATTTT
CASSPLAGELTDTQYF
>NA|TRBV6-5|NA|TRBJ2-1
TGTGCCAGCAGCCCTCGGGAGCTTGCGTACAATGAGCAGTTCTTC
CASSPRELAYNEQFF
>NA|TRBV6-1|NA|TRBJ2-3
TGTGCCAGCATCGCGAGGGTAGGCTCAGATACGCAGTATTTT
CASIARVGSDTQYF
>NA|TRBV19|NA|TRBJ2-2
TGTGCCAGTCGAGGGCCAAACACCGGGGAGCTGTTTTTT
CASRGPNTGELFF
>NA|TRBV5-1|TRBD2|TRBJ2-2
TGCGCCAGCAGCTTGGCCGGAGGACTAGCGGGAGGACCGAACACCGGGGAGCTGTTTTTT
CASSLAGGLAGGPNTGELFF
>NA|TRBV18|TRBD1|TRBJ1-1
TGTGCCAGCTCACCCTTTATCGGACAGGGGGGAGGTAGGACTGAAGCTTTCTTT
CASSPFIGQGGGRTEAFF
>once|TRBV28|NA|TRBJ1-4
TGTGCCAGCAGTTTGTTAATCGGGGGAGAAAAACTGTTTTTT
CASSLLIGGEKLFF
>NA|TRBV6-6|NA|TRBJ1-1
TGTGCCAGCAGTTACGAGAAAACTGAAGCTTTCTTT
CASSYEKTEAFF
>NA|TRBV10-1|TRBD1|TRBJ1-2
TGCGCCAGCGCGAGCTCGGACAGGGACGTAGGTGGCTACACCTTC
CASASSDRDVGGYTF
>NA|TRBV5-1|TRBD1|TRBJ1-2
TGCGCCAGCAGCGGTGCCCCGGGACAGCGCCAGAACTATGGCTACACCTTC
CASSGAPGQRQNYGYTF
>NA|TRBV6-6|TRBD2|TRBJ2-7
TGTGCCAGCAGTTACGACGGGAGGGTAGACTACGAGCAGTACTTC
CASSYDGRVDYEQYF
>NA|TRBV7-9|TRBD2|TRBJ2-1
TGTGCCAGCAACGAGACTAGCGGGGGCGATGTGCAGTTCTTC
CASNETSGGDVQFF
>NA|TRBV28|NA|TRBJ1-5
TGTGCCAGCAGCATGAATCAGCCCCAGCATTTT
CASSMNQPQHF
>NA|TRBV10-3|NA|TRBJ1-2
TGTGCCATCAGGGCCGACAAGGTCGTCAACTATGGCTACACCTTC
CAIRADKVVNYGYTF
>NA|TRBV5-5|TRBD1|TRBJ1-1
TGTGCCAGCAGCCCGACAGGGTTATTCCCTGGAGCTTTCTTT
CASSPTGLFPGAFF
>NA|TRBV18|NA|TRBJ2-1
TGTGCCAGCTCACCGACATACCGGGACACGGCTAAGAAGTTCTTC
CASSPTYRDTAKKFF
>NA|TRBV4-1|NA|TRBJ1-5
TGCGCCAGCAGCCAAGGGGAGGGTCCCCTCAATCAGCCCCAGCATTTT
CASSQGEGPLNQPQHF
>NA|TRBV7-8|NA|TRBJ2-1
TGTGCCAGCAGTCCTAGGGGCGGTGGGGTTAGTTATTTTCGAAATGAGCAGTTCTTC
CASSPRGGGVSYFRNEQFF
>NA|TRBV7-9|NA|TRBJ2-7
TGTGCCAGCAGCTTACTGTACTGGACAGACCCCTTTCCCTACGAGCAGTACTTC
CASSLLYWTDPFPYEQYF
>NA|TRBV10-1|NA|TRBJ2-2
TGCGCCAGCAGTACACCAAACACCGGGGAGCTGTTTTTT
CASSTPNTGELFF